The clone carrying this TCR beta chain occurred many times. Its specificity is unknown. Each CDR3 protein gets one entry after TCRdb re-called the 5' RACE reads with MiXCR. The data contain some 560,000 distinct CDR3 sequences, more than 9% of them singletons. The source of the sample is a study of identical twins. This CDR3 region has 14 residues. Germline CDR1 and CDR2: LGHDT and YNNKEL (reference sequence). The germline V and J ends were trimmed by 1 base and 4 bases, with 8 bases remaining between them. General study points: Conclusions rested on cross-sectional statistics rather than following the same donors.

The same data also went into a second study, on yellow fever vaccine responses in identical twins.

The V gene is TRBV3-1, the J gene TRBJ1-5; D remains unclear. The TCR originated in a young woman in good health. Material: PBMCs. The CDR3 is CASSQAARNQPQHF. The CDR3 coding sequence is TGTGCCAGCAGCCAAGCGGCACGAAATCAGCCCCAGCATTTT.